These 20 T cell receptor beta chains were all obtained from the same sample, sequenced in a study of shared clonotypes between healthy human individuals. Produced via immunoSEQ multiplex PCR; TCRdb's table is partial and in-frame only. The repertoire includes under 650,000 clones, 90% to 96% of them detected once, and 0.055% to 0.075% sits in the top ten. The sequencing sample was made of naive CD4+ T cells sorted from blood. Noted subset: CD45RA+ positively selected. The receptors shown here come from a woman aged 25 to 39 in good health.

V usage is TRBV28 and J usage is TRBJ2-1; 9 nucleotides align to TRBD2. V shed 8 bases and J 4 bases; nucleotides not matched to a gene: 6. Germline V lookup: CDR1 MDHEN, CDR2 SYDVKM. This CDR3 has 14 residues. The CDR3 loop reads CASDGLAGYNEQFF. The CDR3 nucleotides read TGTGCCAGCGACGGGCTAGCGGGATACAATGAGCAGTTCTTC.

This chain connects TRBV28 to TRBJ1-2; D remains unclear. The V end lost 5 bases, the J end lost 8 bases, and 9 bases lay between the germline ends. Germline V CDR1 and CDR2: MDHEN, SYDVKM. This CDR3 is 11 amino acids long. CDR3 region: CASSPKYGYTF. CDR3 coding DNA: TGTGCCAGCAGTCCGAAATACGGCTACACCTTC.

The J gene is TRBJ1-4, the V gene TRBV6-1, with 9 bases fitting TRBD1. This CDR3 contains 13 residues. V lost 8 bases to trimming and J lost 8 bases; unmatched junction nucleotides: 6. Germline V gene data show CDR1 as MNHNS and CDR2 as SASEGT. The CDR3 reads CASGLTGGEKLFF. The CDR3 bases are TGTGCCAGCGGCCTGACAGGGGGGGAAAAACTGTTTTTT.

V and J are TRBV18 and TRBJ1-2; TRBD1 is a possible D gene (6 bases). The CDR3 spans 16 residues. Germline CDR1 KGHSH, CDR2 LQKENI. V lost 5 bases to trimming and J lost 0 bases, with 16 bases between them. The CDR3, as DNA: TGTGCCAGCTCAGACCAAACAGGGAGTCCTAACTATGGCTACACCTTC. Protein sequence: CASSDQTGSPNYGYTF.

The rearrangement links TRBV25-1 to TRBJ2-7, with TRBD1 as a possible D gene (6 bases). V lost 8 bases to trimming and J lost 0 bases, with 11 bases between them. The CDR3 totals 13 residues. The germline gives CDR1 MGHDK, CDR2 SYGVNS. CDR3 protein: CASGRDNSYEQYF. Written as DNA, the CDR3 is TGTGCCAGCGGCCGGGACAACTCCTACGAGCAGTACTTC.

This chain connects TRBV28 to TRBJ2-5, with D perhaps TRBD2 (6 bases). The J call may be incorrect, as the DNA end agrees better with TRBJ2-7. Per germline, CDR1 MDHEN and CDR2 SYDVKM. The CDR3 covers 16 residues. The CDR3 loop is CASSLPAAPSEYEQYF. The CDR3 DNA is TGTGCCAGCAGTCTCCCCGCGGCGCCTAGCGAATACGAGCAGTACTTC.

The chain recombines TRBV10-2 with TRBJ2-7; D gene unclear. The CDR3 has 14 residues. V was pared by 2 bases and J by 2 bases, with 10 bases between. Per germline, CDR1 WSHSY and CDR2 SAAADI. The CDR3 loop is CASSEAPWPYEQYF. CDR3 DNA sequence: TGCGCCAGCAGTGAGGCCCCGTGGCCCTACGAGCAGTACTTC.

The rearrangement links TRBV18 to TRBJ1-4; TRBD1 aligns across 8 bases. This CDR3 comprises 14 residues. After removal of 4 bases from V and 7 bases from J, the junction contained 5 bases not matched to a gene. Germline assignment: CDR1 KGHSH and CDR2 LQKENI. CDR3 region: CASSRTGTGEKLFF. As DNA, the CDR3 is TGTGCCAGCTCACGGACAGGGACGGGTGAAAAACTGTTTTTT.

V is TRBV6-5 and J is TRBJ2-5; D is unclear. The CDR3 has 15 amino acids. CDR1 and CDR2 (germline): MNHEY, SVGAGI. Trimming pared 0 bases from V and 2 bases from J, leaving 10 bases between. CDR3 sequence reads: CASSYSMGIQETQYF. CDR3 bases: TGTGCCAGCAGTTACTCGATGGGAATTCAAGAGACCCAGTACTTC.

The chain has TRBV19 and TRBJ1-2, with a weak D call TRBD1 (6 bases). CDR3 length equals 13 residues. Trimming left V 6 bases short and J 8 bases short, with 16 bases between. Germline CDR1 reads LNHDA; CDR2 reads SQIVND (reference sequence). The CDR3 protein is CASSLQGLRGYTF. In DNA, the CDR3 is TGTGCCAGTAGCCTACAGGGATTGAGAGGCTACACCTTC.

This clone was seen a few times. A read error may account for a junction end that differs from germline. This sequence joins TRBV7-9 and TRBJ2-7; 10 bases line up with TRBD2. This CDR3 is built from 13 residues. Germline V CDR1 and CDR2: SEHNR, FQNEAQ (reference sequence). CDR3 in amino acids: CASSVAGGGEQYF. CDR3 sequence (DNA): TGTGCCAGCAGCGTAGCGGGAGGCGGCGAGCAGTACTTC.

The chain joins TRBV6-1 to TRBJ2-7, with TRBD1 identical over 7 bases. Germline trimming cut 2 bases from V and 3 bases from J; bases unmatched to any gene: 7. CDR3 size: 15 residues. Germline V gene sequence: CDR1 MNHNS, CDR2 SASEGT. Here the CDR3 DNA reads TGTGCCAGCAGTGAACCGACAGGGTACTACTACGAGCAGTACTTC. Encoded protein: CASSEPTGYYYEQYF.

This chain links TRBV5-5 with TRBJ2-1, with TRBD2 matching 12 bases. This CDR3 is 16 amino acids long. The germline V gene encodes CDR1 SGHKS and CDR2 YYEKEE (reference sequence). Trimming at V came to 4 bases and at J to 5 bases, leaving 7 bases not matched to a gene. CDR3 DNA: TGTGCCAGCAGCACCAGGACTAGCGGGGAGAACAATGAGCAGTTCTTC. This translates into CASSTRTSGENNEQFF.

V and J are TRBV5-4 and TRBJ1-1; D not certain. The CDR3 is 14 amino acids. Trimming stripped 2 bases from V and 1 base from J, with 9 bases between. Germline V CDR1 and CDR2: SGHNT, YYREEE (reference sequence). CDR3 bases: TGTGCCAGCAGCTTTGGTCAGACGAACACTGAAGCTTTCTTT. Its translation: CASSFGQTNTEAFF.

The V and J genes are TRBV7-2 and TRBJ2-6; D is undetermined. The V gene lost 4 bases and the J gene lost 0 bases, with 7 bases spanning the gap. CDR1 SGHTA and CDR2 FQGNSA come from the germline V gene. There are 15 residues in the CDR3. Written as DNA, the CDR3 is TGTGCCAGCAGCTACCAGAGCTCTGGGGCCAACGTCCTGACTTTC. It codes for CASSYQSSGANVLTF.

The chain is built from TRBV18 and TRBJ1-4, with 10 bases lining up with TRBD1. CDR3 size: 15 residues. Germline-derived CDR1 and CDR2 are KGHSH and LQKENI. The J segment lost 5 bases and the V segment lost 4 bases, leaving 4 bases of the junction unmatched. CDR3 DNA sequence: TGTGCCAGCTCACGACCGGGACAGGGGAATGAAAAACTGTTTTTT. Amino acids: CASSRPGQGNEKLFF.

The gene calls are TRBV5-8 and TRBJ2-5; D remains ambiguous. The better agreement between TRBJ2-7 and the DNA end casts doubt on the J call. Germline CDR1 is SGHTS and CDR2 is YDEGEE. The CDR3 totals 11 residues. DNA of the CDR3: TGTGCCAGCAGTGGGGTCTACGAGCAGTACTTC. As protein: CASSGVYEQYF.

DNA for the CDR3: TGTGCCAGCAGCTTAGCTCGGATTGAAGCTTTCTTT. This codes for CASSLARIEAFF. V is TRBV11-2 and J is TRBJ1-1, with unresolved D. The germline V gene encodes CDR1 SGHAT and CDR2 FQNNGV. Trimming removed 1 base from V and 7 bases from J, with 7 bases in between. The CDR3 runs 12 residues. Full variable domain (missing parts from reference TRBV11-2 and TRBJ1-1): EAGVAQSPRYKIIEKRQSVAFWCNPISGHATLYWYQQILGQGPKLLIQFQNNGVVDDSQLPKDRFSAERLKGVDSTLKIQPAKLEDSAVYLCASSLARIEAFFGQGTRLTVV.

For the CDR3, the DNA is TGTGCCTCAGGGACAGGGAACTATGGCTACACCTTC. Its protein product is CASGTGNYGYTF. This chain uses TRBV10-3 with TRBJ1-2, with 9 bases aligning to TRBD1. The CDR3 is 12 residues long. The V gene's germline CDR1 is ENHRY and CDR2 SYGVKD. The trim removed 11 bases at V and 2 bases at J, leaving 3 bases unmatched.

CDR3 in amino acids: CASTGQGLETQYF. For the CDR3, the DNA is TGTGCCAGCACCGGCCAAGGGTTGGAGACCCAGTACTTC. The chain employs TRBV5-6 and TRBJ2-5; D gene uncertain. Looked up from germline, CDR1 is SGHDT and CDR2 is YYEEEE. There are 13 residues in the CDR3. Between the trimmed V and J ends, which lost 6 bases and 5 bases, there was a span of 14 bases.